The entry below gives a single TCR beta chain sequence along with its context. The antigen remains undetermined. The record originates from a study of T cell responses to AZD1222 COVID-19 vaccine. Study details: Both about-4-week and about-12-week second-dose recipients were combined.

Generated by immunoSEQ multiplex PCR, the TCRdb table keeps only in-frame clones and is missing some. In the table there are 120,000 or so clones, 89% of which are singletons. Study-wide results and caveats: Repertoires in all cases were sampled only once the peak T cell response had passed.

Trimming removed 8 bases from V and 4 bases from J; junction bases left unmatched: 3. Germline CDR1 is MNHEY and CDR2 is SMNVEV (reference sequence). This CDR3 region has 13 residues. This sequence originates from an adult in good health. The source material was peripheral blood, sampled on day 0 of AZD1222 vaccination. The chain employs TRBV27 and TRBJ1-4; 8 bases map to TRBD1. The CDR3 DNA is TGTGCCAGCGGGGACAGGTTTAATGAAAAACTGTTTTTT. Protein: CASGDRFNEKLFF.